This entry features one TCR beta chain sequence. The data are from a study of blood T cell repertoires in COVID-19. This CDR3 spans 15 amino acids. V was pared by 5 bases and J by 4 bases, with 8 bases of the junction left unmatched. Germline V gene lookup returns CDR1 MDHEN and CDR2 SYDVKM. Assay: immunoSEQ multiplex PCR; the TCRdb copy retains only in-frame clones and omits some. The sample shows about 170,000 clones, 80% to 90% of them seen only once. The sequence was obtained from a woman aged 80 or over with acute or convalescent COVID-19. Sequenced sample: peripheral blood. The genes are TRBV28 and TRBJ2-5; 9 bases are shared with TRBD2. The CDR3 loop reads CASSPGTSYGETQYF. CDR3 nucleotides: TGTGCCAGCAGTCCCGGGACTAGCTATGGAGAGACCCAGTACTTC.